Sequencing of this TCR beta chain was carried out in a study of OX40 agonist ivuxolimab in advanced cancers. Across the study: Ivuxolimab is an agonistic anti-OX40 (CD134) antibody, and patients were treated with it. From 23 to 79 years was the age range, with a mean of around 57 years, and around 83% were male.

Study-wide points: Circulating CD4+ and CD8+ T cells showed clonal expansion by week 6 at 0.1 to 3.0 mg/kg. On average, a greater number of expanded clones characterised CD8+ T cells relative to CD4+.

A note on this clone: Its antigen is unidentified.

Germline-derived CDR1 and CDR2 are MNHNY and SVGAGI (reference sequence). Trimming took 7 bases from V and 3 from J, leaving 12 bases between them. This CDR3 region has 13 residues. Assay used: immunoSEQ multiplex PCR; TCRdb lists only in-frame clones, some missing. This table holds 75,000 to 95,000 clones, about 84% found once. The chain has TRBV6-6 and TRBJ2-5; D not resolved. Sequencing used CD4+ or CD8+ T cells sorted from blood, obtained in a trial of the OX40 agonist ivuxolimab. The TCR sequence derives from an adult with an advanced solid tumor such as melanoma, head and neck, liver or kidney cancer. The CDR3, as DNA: TGTGCCAGCATGAGGAATCCAAAAGAGACCCAGTACTTC. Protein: CASMRNPKETQYF.